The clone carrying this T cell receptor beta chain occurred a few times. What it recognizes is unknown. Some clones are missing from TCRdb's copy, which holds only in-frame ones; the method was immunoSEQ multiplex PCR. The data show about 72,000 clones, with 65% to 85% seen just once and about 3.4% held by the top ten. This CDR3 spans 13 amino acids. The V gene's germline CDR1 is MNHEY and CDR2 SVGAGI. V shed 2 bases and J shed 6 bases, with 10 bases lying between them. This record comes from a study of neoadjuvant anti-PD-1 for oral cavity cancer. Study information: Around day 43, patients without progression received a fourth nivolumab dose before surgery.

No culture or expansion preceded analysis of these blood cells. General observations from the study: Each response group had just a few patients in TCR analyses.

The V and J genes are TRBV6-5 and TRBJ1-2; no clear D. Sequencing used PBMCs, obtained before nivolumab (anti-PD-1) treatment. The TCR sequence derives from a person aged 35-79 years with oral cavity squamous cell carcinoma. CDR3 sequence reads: CASSYDRAHGYTF. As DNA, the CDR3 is TGTGCCAGCAGTTACGATAGGGCTCATGGCTACACCTTC.